Reported below is one T cell receptor (beta chain). Its matching antigen is unknown. These data originate in a study of identical twins. Findings and caveats of the study: Abundant beta clonotypes from cord blood bore fewer insertions; memory repertoires lacked this pattern.

Healthy Caucasian donors formed the entire cohort. TCRdb ran MiXCR on the 5' RACE reads and lists one entry per CDR3 protein. The sample carries 200,000 to 250,000 distinct CDR3 sequences, approximately 12% recorded once. The length of the CDR3 is 15 residues. CDR1 and CDR2 (germline): SGHAT, FQNNGV. Between the trimmed V and J ends, which lost 2 bases and 2 bases, there was a span of 12 bases. The same specimen was also included in a second study, on yellow fever vaccine responses in identical twins.

The sequence derives from a woman aged 18 to 35 in good health. The sequencing input was memory (CD45RO+) T cells sorted from blood. V gene TRBV11-2 combines with J gene TRBJ2-5; D is uncertain. CDR3 sequence: CASSLFRPLQETQYF. The CDR3 DNA reads as TGTGCCAGCAGCTTATTCCGGCCTCTACAAGAGACCCAGTACTTC.